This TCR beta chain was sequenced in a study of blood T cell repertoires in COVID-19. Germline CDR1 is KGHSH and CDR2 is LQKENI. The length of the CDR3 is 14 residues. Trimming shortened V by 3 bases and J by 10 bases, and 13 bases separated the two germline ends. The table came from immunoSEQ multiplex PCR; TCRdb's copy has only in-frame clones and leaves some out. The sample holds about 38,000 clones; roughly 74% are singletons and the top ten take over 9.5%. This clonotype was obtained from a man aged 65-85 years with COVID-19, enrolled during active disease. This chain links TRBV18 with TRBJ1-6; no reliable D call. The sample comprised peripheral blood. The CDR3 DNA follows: TGTGCCAGCTCACCCTCCCTTAGTCGGTCACCCCTCCACTTT. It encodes CASSPSLSRSPLHF.